The 15 T cell receptor beta chains below all came from one sample that was sequenced in a study of Ad26.COV2.S vaccination and SARS-CoV-2 variants. The treatment is: around 19 received Ad26.COV2.S at low or high dose, single or two shots; about 5 received placebo; per-sample allocation not given. On day 63 after the first injection, vaccine and placebo recipients gave samples. TCRdb keeps only in-frame clones here, not all; method: immunoSEQ multiplex PCR. The sample has about 350,000 clones, approximately 90% seen once; the top ten hold around 6.4%. Here the sequenced sample was peripheral blood, taken in a trial of Ad26.COV2.S vaccine versus placebo. The origin of the receptors is a person between 18 and 59 years old who received the Ad26.COV2.S COVID-19 vaccine or a placebo.

The chain couples TRBV27 to TRBJ2-7; 10 nucleotides align to TRBD1. The length of the CDR3 is 18 residues. Germline lookup yields CDR1 MNHEY and CDR2 SMNVEV (reference sequence). Trimming took 5 bases from V and 2 from J; bases not matched to a gene: 15. DNA for the CDR3: TGTGCCAGCAGTCGTGCTCAACCCGGGACAGGGGACACCTACGAGCAGTACTTC. Amino acids: CASSRAQPGTGDTYEQYF.

The genes are TRBV30 and TRBJ1-2, with 8 nucleotides matching TRBD1. This CDR3 region has 11 residues. The ends lost 8 bases at V and 6 bases at J; junction bases unmatched: 5. The V gene's germline CDR1 is GTSNPN and CDR2 SVGIG (reference sequence). The CDR3 spells CALDRVHGYTF. CDR3 sequence (DNA): TGTGCCCTGGACAGGGTCCATGGCTACACCTTC.

The chain couples TRBV27 to TRBJ1-6, with 7 bases fitting TRBD1. V lost 6 bases to trimming and J lost 7 bases; unmatched junction nucleotides: 12. The CDR3 is 16 residues long. The germline CDR1 and CDR2 sequences are MNHEY and SMNVEV (reference sequence). CDR3 in DNA: TGTGCCAGCAGCCTTCAGGGGGGGAAATTAAATTCACCCCTCCACTTT. It is translated as CASSLQGGKLNSPLHF.

This clone appeared a single time. The V and J genes are TRBV19 and TRBJ2-5; the D is unclear. Germline lookup yields CDR1 LNHDA and CDR2 SQIVND (reference sequence). The CDR3 is 12 residues long. V gave up 6 bases and J gave up 7 bases, with 12 bases separating them. DNA for the CDR3: TGTGCCAGTAGGGGCTCCGTGGGGACCCAGTACTTC. Translation gives CASRGSVGTQYF.

The V gene is TRBV7-8, the J gene TRBJ2-1; tentative D call: TRBD2 (5 bases). V shed 5 bases and J shed 6 bases, with 14 bases lying between them. CDR1 is SGHVS and CDR2 is FQNEAQ in the germline V gene. The CDR3 spans 14 residues. This chain's CDR3 is CASSTSMSGNEQFF. CDR3 DNA: TGTGCCAGCAGCACCTCGATGAGCGGCAATGAGCAGTTCTTC.

The chain joins TRBV28 to TRBJ2-4; D gene unclear. Germline V gene lookup returns CDR1 MDHEN and CDR2 SYDVKM. V was clipped by 4 bases and J by 0 bases, with 13 bases between them. This CDR3 is 16 amino acids long. The chain's CDR3 is CASSSDTVLAKNIQYF. The CDR3 region has the DNA TGTGCCAGCAGTTCCGATACAGTGCTAGCCAAAAACATTCAGTACTTC.

The V call is TRBV30, the J call TRBJ2-3, with 13 positions matching TRBD2. Trimming at V came to 1 base and at J to 4 bases, leaving 8 bases not matched to a gene. Germline lookup yields CDR1 GTSNPN and CDR2 SVGIG (reference sequence). The CDR3 totals 17 residues. The chain's CDR3 is CAWSATRTSGSPDTQYF. The CDR3 coding sequence is TGTGCCTGGAGTGCGACCCGGACTAGCGGGAGCCCAGATACGCAGTATTTT. The whole variable domain, filled in from reference TRBV30 and TRBJ2-3, reads SQTIHQWPATLVQPVGSPLSLECTVEGTSNPNLYWYRQAAGRGLQLLFYSVGIGQISSEVPQNLSASRPQDRQFILSSKKLLLSDSGFYLCAWSATRTSGSPDTQYFGPGTRLTVL.

The chain employs TRBV4-1 and TRBJ1-2; the D is unclear. Germline CDR1 and CDR2: MGHRA and YSYEKL. V lost 0 bases, J lost 4 bases, and 9 bases lay in between. The CDR3 is 14 residues long. CDR3 DNA: TGCGCCAGCAGCCAAGATCCTACCCTCTATGGCTACACCTTC. Residues: CASSQDPTLYGYTF.

Comment on this clone: This sample includes further DNA sequences coding for the same CDR3. The rearrangement joins TRBV30 to TRBJ1-5; D is unclear. Looked up from germline, CDR1 is GTSNPN and CDR2 is SVGIG (reference sequence). The V end lost 0 bases, the J end lost 5 bases, and 8 bases lay between the germline ends. This CDR3 has 13 amino acids. This chain's CDR3 is CAWSVRVDQPQHF. CDR3 DNA sequence: TGTGCCTGGAGTGTGAGGGTTGATCAGCCCCAGCATTTT.

The chain has TRBV15 and TRBJ2-3; D is perhaps TRBD2 (5 bases). The CDR3 covers 14 residues. The germline V gene has CDR1 LNHNV and CDR2 YYDKDF (reference sequence). Trimming left V 4 bases short and J 2 bases short, with 10 bases between. The CDR3 spells CATSNEGVTDTQYF. The CDR3 bases are TGTGCCACCAGCAACGAGGGAGTCACAGATACGCAGTATTTT. The full variable domain, rest sourced from reference TRBV15 and TRBJ2-3, is DAMVIQNPRYQVTQFGKPVTLSCSQTLNHNVMYWYQQKSSQAPKLLFHYYDKDFNNEADTPDNFQSRRPNTSFCFLDIRSPGLGDTAMYLCATSNEGVTDTQYFGPGTRLTVL.

The chain is built from TRBV5-4 and TRBJ2-2, with a tentative D call TRBD1 (6 bases). CDR1 is SGHNT and CDR2 is YYREEE in the germline V gene (reference sequence). The CDR3 contains 15 residues. V lost 2 bases and J 5 bases, leaving 13 bases between the germline ends. The CDR3 region has the DNA TGTGCCAGCAGCTTAGCAGGGACATCGACCGGGGAGCTGTTTTTT. Amino acids: CASSLAGTSTGELFF.

The chain links TRBV19 to TRBJ1-2, with a tentative D call TRBD1 (6 bases). This CDR3 comprises 14 residues. V was trimmed by 0 bases and J by 4 bases, leaving 9 bases between them. The V gene's germline CDR1 is LNHDA and CDR2 SQIVND (reference sequence). Here the CDR3 reads CASSIDRGSYGYTF. For the CDR3, the DNA is TGTGCCAGTAGTATAGACAGGGGTTCCTATGGCTACACCTTC.

There are a few counts of this clone. The chain is built from TRBV7-9 and TRBJ2-7; TRBD2 aligns across 8 bases. Germline CDR1 reads SEHNR; CDR2 reads FQNEAQ (reference sequence). Unmatched junction bases numbered 16, after V lost 5 bases and J lost 7 bases. The CDR3 loop spans 16 amino acids. The CDR3 here is CASSPQSGGLSWEQYF. CDR3 bases: TGTGCCAGCAGCCCCCAGAGCGGGGGTTTATCGTGGGAGCAGTACTTC. The full variable domain, with the rest looked up from reference TRBV7-9 and TRBJ2-7, is DTGVSQNPRHKITKRGQNVTFRCDPISEHNRLYWYRQTLGQGPEFLTYFQNEAQLEKSRLLSDRFSAERPKGSFSTLEIQRTEQGDSAMYLCASSPQSGGLSWEQYFGPGTRLTVT.

This chain uses TRBV7-9 with TRBJ2-1; TRBD2 is a possible D gene (5 bases). V lost 5 bases to trimming and J lost 6 bases, with 20 bases between them. Germline assignment: CDR1 SEHNR and CDR2 FQNEAQ (reference sequence). The CDR3 has 16 amino acids. CDR3 nucleotide sequence: TGTGCCAGCAGCCCTACGGACCTCACTAGGTTCAATGAGCAGTTCTTC. Its translation is CASSPTDLTRFNEQFF. The variable domain in full, with the rest retrieved from reference TRBV7-9 and TRBJ2-1, is DTGVSQNPRHKITKRGQNVTFRCDPISEHNRLYWYRQTLGQGPEFLTYFQNEAQLEKSRLLSDRFSAERPKGSFSTLEIQRTEQGDSAMYLCASSPTDLTRFNEQFFGPGTRLTVL.

The V gene is TRBV10-3, the J gene TRBJ2-7; D is unresolved. This CDR3 spans 12 amino acids. V was trimmed by 10 bases and J by 2 bases, leaving 12 bases between them. Germline assignment: CDR1 ENHRY and CDR2 SYGVKD. CDR3 in amino acids: CATTDGTYEQYF. The CDR3, as DNA: TGTGCCACCACGGACGGTACCTACGAGCAGTACTTC.